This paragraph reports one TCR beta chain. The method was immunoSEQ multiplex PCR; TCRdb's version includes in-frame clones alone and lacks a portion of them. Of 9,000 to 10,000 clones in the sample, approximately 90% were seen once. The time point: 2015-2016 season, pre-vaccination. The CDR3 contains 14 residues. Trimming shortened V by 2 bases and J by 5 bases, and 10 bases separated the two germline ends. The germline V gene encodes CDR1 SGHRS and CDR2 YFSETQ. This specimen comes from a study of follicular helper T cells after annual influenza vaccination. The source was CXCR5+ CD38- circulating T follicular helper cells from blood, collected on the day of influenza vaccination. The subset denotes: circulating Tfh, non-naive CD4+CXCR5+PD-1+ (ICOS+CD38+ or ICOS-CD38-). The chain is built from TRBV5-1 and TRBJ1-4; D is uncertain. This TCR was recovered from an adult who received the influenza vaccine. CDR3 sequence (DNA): TGCGCCAGCAGCTTATCCGTATCGAATGAAAAACTGTTTTTT. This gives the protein CASSLSVSNEKLFF.